The 19 T cell receptor beta chains reported below all come from one sample, sequenced in a study of blood T cell repertoires in COVID-19. Using immunoSEQ multiplex PCR, the repertoire was profiled, and TCRdb retains in-frame clones only, with some absent. The sample includes 200,000 or so clones, 84% of them seen just once. Sequencing was done on a sample of peripheral blood. The origin of the receptors is a human donor in a cohort sampled during active COVID-19.

This clone was recorded a few times. The J gene is TRBJ2-1, the V gene TRBV5-1; the D gene is possibly TRBD1 (5 bases). The V gene's germline CDR1 is SGHRS and CDR2 YFSETQ. The CDR3 extends over 15 amino acids. V gave up 1 base and J gave up 2 bases, with 10 bases separating them. The CDR3 sequence: CASSLQGATYNEQFF. The CDR3 region has the DNA TGCGCCAGCAGCTTGCAAGGGGCCACCTACAATGAGCAGTTCTTC.

This clone was recorded a few times. The V and J genes are TRBV5-6 and TRBJ1-2, with 8 bases that match TRBD1. The CDR3 contains 17 residues. Trimming took 0 bases from V and 4 from J; bases not matched to a gene: 11. The V gene's germline CDR1 is SGHDT and CDR2 YYEEEE. Here the CDR3 DNA reads TGTGCCAGCAGCTTGGATCCCAGCAGGGGGCTGATCTATGGCTACACCTTC. As protein: CASSLDPSRGLIYGYTF.

This chain uses TRBV19 with TRBJ1-1; perhaps TRBD1 as D (5 bases). The V gene lost 5 bases and the J gene lost 4 bases, with 17 bases spanning the gap. This CDR3 spans 15 amino acids. Germline V gene lookup returns CDR1 LNHDA and CDR2 SQIVND (reference sequence). CDR3: CASSRGTPGSTEAFF. The CDR3 DNA is TGTGCCAGTAGTCGGGGGACCCCCGGGTCCACTGAAGCTTTCTTT.

The gene calls are TRBV24-1 and TRBJ2-5; no clear D gene. This CDR3 contains 14 residues. Trimming pared 3 bases from V and 2 bases from J, leaving 9 bases between. Germline V CDR1 and CDR2: KGHDR, SFDVKD. The CDR3 nucleotides read TGTGCCACCAGTGATACCTCGCGTCAAGAGACCCAGTACTTC. Its translation: CATSDTSRQETQYF.

V usage is TRBV7-3 and J usage is TRBJ1-1; D gene unclear. This CDR3 is 13 amino acids long. V was shortened by 4 bases and J by 2 bases, with 8 bases between the two germline ends. CDR1 and CDR2 (germline): SGHTA, FQGTGA. In DNA form, the CDR3 reads TGTGCCAGCAGCTGGGCACAAAACACTGAAGCTTTCTTT. Protein product: CASSWAQNTEAFF.

The chain joins TRBV11-2 to TRBJ1-2; no clear D. The CDR3 sequence is 13 residues long. Germline lookup yields CDR1 SGHAT and CDR2 FQNNGV. Trimming stripped 5 bases from V and 2 bases from J, with 9 bases between. CDR3 DNA sequence: TGTGCCAGCAGCCGATCCCGGAACTATGGCTACACCTTC. This translates into CASSRSRNYGYTF. Drawing the rest from reference TRBV11-2 and TRBJ1-2, the complete variable domain is EAGVAQSPRYKIIEKRQSVAFWCNPISGHATLYWYQQILGQGPKLLIQFQNNGVVDDSQLPKDRFSAERLKGVDSTLKIQPAKLEDSAVYLCASSRSRNYGYTFGSGTRLTVV.

The table lists this clone with a count of one. The chain combines TRBV9 with TRBJ2-2, with D possibly TRBD2 on 5 matching bases. This CDR3 contains 16 residues. CDR1 and CDR2 (germline): SGDLS, YYNGEE. Deletions cut 0 bases from V and 4 bases from J, with 13 bases between. In nucleotides, the CDR3 is TGTGCCAGCAGCGTAGCTAGCCTAGTTAGCACCGGGGAGCTGTTTTTT. Its protein product is CASSVASLVSTGELFF.

The V gene is TRBV30, the J gene TRBJ1-2; no clear D gene. V lost 2 bases and J 3 bases, leaving 10 bases between the germline ends. The germline gives CDR1 GTSNPN, CDR2 SVGIG (reference sequence). The CDR3 totals 13 residues. CDR3 DNA sequence: TGTGCCTGGAGTAGAGGGTATGACTATGGCTACACCTTC. Encoded protein: CAWSRGYDYGYTF.

The rearrangement joins TRBV5-1 to TRBJ2-7; 8 bases match TRBD1. The CDR3 sequence is 15 residues long. Germline CDR1 and CDR2: SGHRS and YFSETQ. The V gene end was trimmed by 4 bases and the J gene end by 2 bases; junction bases not matched to a gene: 8. The CDR3 spells CASSRPGQDAYEQYF. CDR3 bases: TGCGCCAGCAGCCGACCGGGACAGGATGCCTACGAGCAGTACTTC.

CDR3 nucleotide sequence: TGTGCCAGCAGCTCCCATAGCGGGAGACCGCTCTCCGAGCAGTACTTC. Translated: CASSSHSGRPLSEQYF. The chain links TRBV7-2 to TRBJ2-7; the match to TRBD2 covers 9 bases. V was pared by 4 bases and J by 6 bases, with 13 bases of the junction left unmatched. The CDR3 length is 16 residues. From germline, CDR1 is SGHTA and CDR2 FQGNSA.

The chain links TRBV19 to TRBJ1-2, with D maybe TRBD1 (5 bases). The CDR3 totals 13 residues. CDR1 is LNHDA and CDR2 is SQIVND in the germline V gene (reference sequence). With 6 bases removed from V and 1 base from J, the gap between germline ends came to 9 bases. This CDR3 reads CASRSTDNYGYTF. The CDR3 coding sequence is TGTGCCAGTAGGTCGACAGATAACTATGGCTACACCTTC.

This clone showed up just once. V is TRBV5-1 and J is TRBJ2-1, with 8 bases identical to TRBD2. This CDR3 spans 15 amino acids. V shed 3 bases, J shed 2 bases, and the junction held 4 bases outside the gene matches. The germline V gene encodes CDR1 SGHRS and CDR2 YFSETQ. CDR3 in DNA: TGCGCCAGCAGCTCCACGGGGGGGACCTACAATGAGCAGTTCTTC. Translating it yields CASSSTGGTYNEQFF. The complete variable domain, with remaining parts taken from reference TRBV5-1 and TRBJ2-1, reads KAGVTQTPRYLIKTRGQQVTLSCSPISGHRSVSWYQQTPGQGLQFLFEYFSETQRNKGNFPGRFSGRQFSNSRSEMNVSTLELGDSALYLCASSSTGGTYNEQFFGPGTRLTVL.

For the CDR3, the DNA is TGTGCCAGCAGCGCAGAGGACAGGGCTGCCGGGGAGCTGTTTTTT. It specifies CASSAEDRAAGELFF. The chain recombines TRBV9 with TRBJ2-2, with 8 bases lining up with TRBD1. V shed 3 bases and J 6 bases; nucleotides not matched to a gene: 7. The CDR3 length is 15 residues. Germline V gene sequence: CDR1 SGDLS, CDR2 YYNGEE. The variable domain in full, with the rest retrieved from reference TRBV9 and TRBJ2-2, is DSGVTQTPKHLITATGQRVTLRCSPRSGDLSVYWYQQSLDQGLQFLIQYYNGEERAKGNILERFSAQQFPDLHSELNLSSLELGDSALYFCASSAEDRAAGELFFGEGSRLTVL.

The chain recombines TRBV5-1 with TRBJ1-3, with no clear D. V shed 4 bases and J shed 3 bases, with 8 bases lying between them. Germline V CDR1 and CDR2: SGHRS, YFSETQ. The CDR3 loop spans 13 amino acids. CDR3 loop: CASSEADGNTIYF. CDR3 DNA: TGCGCCAGCAGCGAGGCTGATGGAAACACCATATATTTT. Filled out from reference TRBV5-1 and TRBJ1-3, the complete variable domain reads KAGVTQTPRYLIKTRGQQVTLSCSPISGHRSVSWYQQTPGQGLQFLFEYFSETQRNKGNFPGRFSGRQFSNSRSEMNVSTLELGDSALYLCASSEADGNTIYFGEGSWLTVV.

This chain links TRBV3-1 (or the pseudogene TRBV3-2) with TRBJ1-5; D not certain. CDR3 size: 16 residues. The germline CDR1 and CDR2 sequences are LGHDT and YNNKEL (reference sequence). Trimming left V 1 base short and J 6 bases short, with 16 bases between. The CDR3: CASSQGAASGGQPQHF. The CDR3 DNA reads TGTGCCAGCAGCCAAGGGGCAGCCTCAGGAGGTCAGCCCCAGCATTTT.

V usage is TRBV7-2 and J usage is TRBJ1-6; D call uncertain. V lost 3 bases to trimming and J lost 10 bases, with 19 bases between them. The CDR3 loop spans 16 amino acids. The germline V gene has CDR1 SGHTA and CDR2 FQGNSA. CDR3 region: CASSFDYALPGSPLHF. In DNA, the CDR3 is TGTGCCAGCAGCTTTGATTACGCCTTACCAGGCTCACCCCTCCACTTT.

This chain uses TRBV29-1 with TRBJ2-2, with unresolved D. Per the germline V gene, CDR1 is SQVTM and CDR2 is ANQGSEA. The V gene lost 5 bases and the J gene lost 3 bases, with 13 bases spanning the gap. The CDR3 has 14 residues. The CDR3: CSVTSGPDTGELFF. CDR3 coding DNA: TGCAGCGTTACCAGTGGGCCGGACACCGGGGAGCTGTTTTTT.

The chain couples TRBV28 to TRBJ1-5; TRBD1 matches at 10 bases. CDR1 is MDHEN, CDR2 SYDVKM, per germline. V lost 6 bases, J lost 6 bases, and 2 bases stayed unmatched. The CDR3 length is 13 residues. The CDR3 reads CASRTGGLQPQHF. The CDR3 DNA sequence: TGTGCCAGCAGGACAGGGGGCCTTCAGCCCCAGCATTTT.

V usage is TRBV11-2 and J usage is TRBJ1-4; a weak D match, TRBD1 (6 bases). The CDR3 loop spans 13 amino acids. V was trimmed by 3 bases and J by 8 bases, leaving 10 bases between them. The germline gives CDR1 SGHAT, CDR2 FQNNGV. The CDR3 nucleotides are TGTGCCAGCAGCTTCAGGGGAAACGAAAAACTGTTTTTT. Translating it yields CASSFRGNEKLFF.